This T cell receptor beta chain was captured in a study of T-cell memory formation after mild COVID-19. This clonotype has just a few counts. Its antigen is unidentified. TCRdb re-called the 5' RACE reads with MiXCR, one entry per CDR3 protein. The sample shows a few hundred thousand distinct CDR3 sequences, more than 15% of them seen only once. Per the germline V gene, CDR1 is MNHEY and CDR2 is SVGEGT. This CDR3 is built from 14 residues. The V end was cut by 5 bases, the J end by 8 bases, with 15 bases between. Study-level results: Some SARS-CoV-2-responding clones were already detected in memory before infection. Among CD4+ contracting clones, most were CM and EM, and CD8+ ones EMRA.

The clonotype comes from a man between 18 and 29 years old who had mild COVID-19 (a few samples of this study predate the infection). Cell type and time point are not known. V usage is TRBV6-2 or TRBV6-3 and J usage is TRBJ2-2, with a tentative D call TRBD1 (6 bases). The specimen sequenced was PBMCs or a T cell subset sorted from them (not recorded which). CDR3 region: CASSLRTEQGELFF. CDR3 coding DNA: TGTGCCAGCAGTCTAAGGACAGAGCAGGGGGAGCTGTTTTTT.